These T cell receptor beta chains were read from a single sample in a study of blood T cell repertoires in COVID-19. The assay was immunoSEQ multiplex PCR, and TCRdb's table has in-frame clones only and misses some. The sample records roughly 250,000 clones, approximately 82% being singletons. The sequenced sample consisted of peripheral blood. The receptor set was obtained from a woman of 80 years or more with active or convalescent COVID-19. The CDR3 runs from the conserved cysteine through the conserved F or W. A D gene is named only where the DNA matches it firmly. Part of the rows lack a size; the others show once, few, many or a class for expanded clones.

V gene,clone size,J gene,D gene,CDR3 DNA,CDR3 protein
TRBV28,-,TRBJ2-2,TRBD1,TGTGCCAGCAGCCACAGGGGGACGCACACCGGGGAGCTGTTTTTT,CASSHRGTHTGELFF
TRBV28,-,TRBJ1-2,TRBD1,TGTGCCAGCAGGGGGACAGGGGAATATGGCTACACCTTC,CASRGTGEYGYTF
TRBV5-6,-,TRBJ2-1,TRBD2,TGTGCCAGCAGCCGAGGACTAGCGGGGGACAATGAGCAGTTCTTC,CASSRGLAGDNEQFF
TRBV9,-,TRBJ2-2,-,TGTGCCAGCAGCTCTTCAGGCAAATCGAACACCGGGGAGCTGTTTTTT,CASSSSGKSNTGELFF
TRBV7-8,-,TRBJ2-2,-,TGTGCCAGCAGCTTAGATCTCCGGCTAGCGAACACCGGGGAGCTGTTTTTT,CASSLDLRLANTGELFF
TRBV5-4,once,TRBJ2-7,TRBD2,TGTGCCAGCAGCCTTGGGACTAGGGCCTACGAGCAGTACTTC,CASSLGTRAYEQYF
TRBV2,-,TRBJ1-4,-,TGTGCCAGCAGTGAAGCTATGGGCCGGTATGAAAAACTGTTTTTT,CASSEAMGRYEKLFF
TRBV19,many,TRBJ2-2,TRBD2,TGTGCCAGTAGTCCCGGCCGGACTAGCTTCGGCGGGGAGCTGTTTTTT,CASSPGRTSFGGELFF
TRBV5-6,-,TRBJ2-7,TRBD1,TGTGCCACCCACCTACAGGGGACAGGGCGCTACGAGCAGTACTTC,CATHLQGTGRYEQYF
TRBV4-2,-,TRBJ1-2,TRBD1,TGTGCCAGCAGCCGCACACAGACAGGGGGAGACTATGGCTACACCTTC,CASSRTQTGGDYGYTF
TRBV7-9,-,TRBJ2-3,TRBD1,TGTGCCAGCAGCTTACTTCTGGGACAGGGACGGGTAGATACGCAGTATTTT,CASSLLLGQGRVDTQYF
TRBV18,-,TRBJ2-2,TRBD2,TGTGCCAGCTCACGAGGGACTAGCGGGAGCGGGACCGGGGAGCTGTTTTTT,CASSRGTSGSGTGELFF
TRBV25-1,few,TRBJ1-3,-,TGTGCCAGCAGTCCATCGGAGGGGATATCTGGAAACACCATATATTTT,CASSPSEGISGNTIYF
TRBV20-1,few,TRBJ1-2,-,TGCAGTGCTAGTATCAGGGGCGGTGGCTACACCTTC,CSASIRGGGYTF
TRBV19,-,TRBJ1-5,TRBD1,TGTGCCAGTAGTGGGACAGCGTATAGCAATCAGCCCCAGCATTTT,CASSGTAYSNQPQHF
TRBV10-2,-,TRBJ1-1,TRBD1,TGCGCCAGCACCTGGACAGGGACTGAAGCTTTCTTT,CASTWTGTEAFF
TRBV6-6,-,TRBJ2-2,-,TGTGCCAGCAGCCCTCCGACTGATAGGACCGGGGAGCTGTTTTTT,CASSPPTDRTGELFF
TRBV29-1,-,TRBJ2-7,-,TGCAGCGTTGAGCGCCGGGGGACCTCCTACGAGCAGTACTTC,CSVERRGTSYEQYF
TRBV7-9,-,TRBJ1-1,-,TGTGCCAGCAGCCGTATAGGGGAAGAGCCGCGCTTT,CASSRIGEEPRF
TRBV9,-,TRBJ1-4,TRBD1,TGTGCCAGCAGCGTAGCTCAGGGGGTCTCTAATGAAAAACTGTTTTTT,CASSVAQGVSNEKLFF
TRBV27,-,TRBJ1-2,TRBD1,TGTGCCAGCAGGGCTCAGGGGGATCTAAACTATGGCTACACCTTC,CASRAQGDLNYGYTF
TRBV4-2,-,TRBJ2-3,TRBD1,TGTGCCAGCAGCCACCGTGGGGGACAGGGTACAGATACGCAGTATTTT,CASSHRGGQGTDTQYF
TRBV30,-,TRBJ1-2,-,TGTGCCTGGAGTGCGCAGGGCTATGGCTACACCTTC,CAWSAQGYGYTF
TRBV7-9,-,TRBJ2-5,-,TGTGCCAGCAGCGTTAGGACAGTTCAAGAGACCCAGTACTTC,CASSVRTVQETQYF
TRBV10-3,once,TRBJ1-3,-,TGTGCCATCAGTGGAAATCAGCTAGGTACTGGAAACACCATATATTTT,CAISGNQLGTGNTIYF
TRBV19,-,TRBJ1-4,TRBD1,TGTGCCAGCATGGACAGGGCTGATAGTAATGAAAAACTGTTTTTT,CASMDRADSNEKLFF
TRBV19,-,TRBJ1-3,-,TGTGCCAGTAGTTGGTCGGCGGCCCCTTTCTCTGGAAACACCATATATTTT,CASSWSAAPFSGNTIYF
TRBV7-2,-,TRBJ2-7,TRBD2,TGTGCCAGCAGCTTAAGAAGGTCGGCTAGCGGCGACGCCTACGAGCAGTACTTC,CASSLRRSASGDAYEQYF
TRBV6-5,-,TRBJ2-7,-,TGTGCCAGCAGTTACGACCCACAGAGCTCCTACGAGCAGTACTTC,CASSYDPQSSYEQYF
TRBV5-4,-,TRBJ2-3,TRBD2,TGTGCCAGCAGCGCTAGACTAGCGGGGGCAGATACGCAGTATTTT,CASSARLAGADTQYF
TRBV5-4,-,TRBJ1-4,-,TGTGCCAGCAGCTTGTTTCCCGGGACAGAAAAACTGTTTTTT,CASSLFPGTEKLFF
TRBV3-1/TRBV3-2,-,TRBJ2-7,TRBD2,TGTGCCAGCAGCCAATCTCGGAGACTAGCGGGAGTTTCAGAGCAGTACTTC,CASSQSRRLAGVSEQYF
TRBV28,-,TRBJ2-1,TRBD2,TGTGCCAGCAGTTTTGTACCGGGACTAGCGCCCTACAATGAGCAGTTCTTC,CASSFVPGLAPYNEQFF
TRBV2,-,TRBJ2-7,-,TGTGCCAGCAGTGTACAGGGCTACGAGCAGTACTTC,CASSVQGYEQYF